Following are 27 T cell receptor beta chains from one sample sequenced in a study of blood T cell repertoires in COVID-19. Measured with immunoSEQ multiplex PCR; TCRdb has only the in-frame clones, and not every one. Of 250,000 to 300,000 clones in the sample, roughly nine tenths were seen once. The sequenced sample consisted of peripheral blood. Source of these receptors: a woman in her 40s who had recovered from COVID-19.

V usage is TRBV3-1 (or the pseudogene TRBV3-2) and J usage is TRBJ2-7; possible D gene TRBD2, 7 bases. CDR1 is LGHDT, CDR2 YNNKEL, per germline (reference sequence). The CDR3 runs to 15 residues. Deletions cut 0 bases from V and 6 bases from J, with 15 bases between. CDR3 residues: CASSQEWGRETEQYF. The DNA of the CDR3 is TGTGCCAGCAGCCAAGAGTGGGGGCGGGAGACCGAGCAGTACTTC.

The chain is built from TRBV5-1 and TRBJ1-1; 7 bases match TRBD1. V trimming: 4 bases; J trimming: 1 base; junction bases outside the gene matches: 7. Germline V CDR1 and CDR2: SGHRS, YFSETQ. The CDR3 totals 15 residues. The CDR3 DNA reads as TGCGCCAGCAGCCCCCAGACAGGGACGAACACTGAAGCTTTCTTT. Its protein product is CASSPQTGTNTEAFF.

The gene calls are TRBV11-2 and TRBJ2-7; D may be TRBD2 (6 bases). The CDR3 is 14 amino acids. Germline-derived CDR1 and CDR2 are SGHAT and FQNNGV. Trimming took off 5 bases at V and 11 bases at J, with 22 bases between the two ends. The CDR3 region has the DNA TGTGCCAGCAGCGACGGGAGTGGATCCCTCTTGAAGTACTTC. Residues: CASSDGSGSLLKYF.

The genes are TRBV5-1 and TRBJ2-1; TRBD2 agrees at 8 bases. Looked up from germline, CDR1 is SGHRS and CDR2 is YFSETQ. V shed 3 bases, J shed 6 bases, and the junction held 8 bases outside the gene matches. The CDR3 covers 15 residues. CDR3 sequence reads: CASSSSGAGVNEQFF. CDR3 nucleotides: TGCGCCAGCAGCTCCAGTGGAGCGGGAGTCAATGAGCAGTTCTTC.

V is TRBV24-1 and J is TRBJ1-4; D is ambiguous. The V and J ends lost 9 bases and 7 bases respectively, with 14 bases between them. The CDR3 length is 13 residues. CDR1 KGHDR and CDR2 SFDVKD come from the germline V gene. The CDR3: CATQGRGGEKLFF. In nucleotides, the CDR3 is TGTGCCACCCAAGGACGAGGAGGTGAAAAACTGTTTTTT.

The chain uses TRBV5-1 and TRBJ2-3, with TRBD2 as a possible D gene (5 bases). The V end was cut by 3 bases, the J end by 0 bases, with 8 bases between. Germline V gene data show CDR1 as SGHRS and CDR2 as YFSETQ. This CDR3 contains 14 residues. CDR3 coding DNA: TGCGCCAGCAGCTCAAGGACTAGCACAGATACGCAGTATTTT. This gives the protein CASSSRTSTDTQYF.

The V and J genes are TRBV20-1 and TRBJ2-1, with D maybe TRBD1 (6 bases). The germline V and J ends were trimmed by 3 bases and 4 bases, with 16 bases remaining between them. The CDR3 is 15 residues long. Germline V CDR1 and CDR2: DFQATT, SNEGSKA (reference sequence). CDR3 nucleotide sequence: TGCAGTGCTAGTGACCCGGGACAACCATACAATGAGCAGTTCTTC. Amino acid sequence: CSASDPGQPYNEQFF.

The V and J genes are TRBV5-1 and TRBJ2-5; 9 bases are a match to TRBD2. The CDR3 spans 16 residues. V dropped 1 base and J dropped 5; count of bases not matched to a gene: 9. The germline CDR1 and CDR2 sequences are SGHRS and YFSETQ. The CDR3 spells CASSLNSGSPWETQYF. In DNA, the CDR3 is TGCGCCAGCAGCTTGAATAGCGGGAGTCCTTGGGAGACCCAGTACTTC.

Concerning this clone itself: The sample holds other DNA sequences that translate to the same CDR3. The J gene is TRBJ1-5, the V gene TRBV3-1 (or the pseudogene TRBV3-2); maybe TRBD1 (5 bases). Germline V CDR1 and CDR2: LGHDT, YNNKEL (reference sequence). The V end lost 1 base, the J end lost 7 bases, and 11 bases lay between the germline ends. The CDR3 length is 14 residues. The CDR3 reads CASSQGGGGQPQHF. In DNA, the CDR3 is TGTGCCAGCAGCCAAGGGGGCGGTGGGCAGCCCCAGCATTTT.

The genes are TRBV28 and TRBJ2-7; D is undetermined. Trimming took off 5 bases at V and 2 bases at J, with 4 bases between the two ends. The CDR3 spans 11 residues. Germline V gene data show CDR1 as MDHEN and CDR2 as SYDVKM. Here the CDR3 DNA reads TGTGCCAGCAGTCTCGCCTACGAGCAGTACTTC. This encodes CASSLAYEQYF.

This chain uses TRBV19 with TRBJ1-5; D remains ambiguous. Looked up from germline, CDR1 is LNHDA and CDR2 is SQIVND (reference sequence). V was trimmed by 4 bases and J by 0 bases, leaving 10 bases between them. The CDR3 is 15 residues long. This CDR3 is CASSTLSSSNQPQHF. CDR3 nucleotides: TGTGCCAGTAGTACCCTAAGTTCTAGCAATCAGCCCCAGCATTTT.

This clone is a singleton in its sample. V gene TRBV5-1 combines with J gene TRBJ1-6, with D possibly matching TRBD1 (5 bases). Trimming removed 0 bases from V and 7 bases from J, with 11 bases in between. Looked up from germline, CDR1 is SGHRS and CDR2 is YFSETQ. CDR3 length: 15 amino acids. CDR3 sequence (DNA): TGCGCCAGCAGCTTGGACGGCGGGGGGAATTCACCCCTCCACTTT. Protein product: CASSLDGGGNSPLHF.

The chain combines TRBV27 with TRBJ2-3; 8 positions match TRBD1. Unmatched junction bases numbered 5, after V lost 3 bases and J lost 6 bases. CDR3 length: 14 amino acids. The germline gives CDR1 MNHEY, CDR2 SMNVEV (reference sequence). The CDR3 reads CASSLVRGRDTQYF. The CDR3 DNA sequence: TGTGCCAGCAGTTTGGTCAGGGGGCGGGATACGCAGTATTTT.

The chain links TRBV28 to TRBJ1-5; D may be TRBD1 (5 bases). This CDR3 has 12 residues. Per the germline V gene, CDR1 is MDHEN and CDR2 is SYDVKM. V dropped 7 bases and J dropped 13 bases, with 17 bases sitting between them. In DNA form, the CDR3 reads TGTGCCAGCAACGGGGGGTCGACTCCGCAGCATTTT. Amino acid sequence: CASNGGSTPQHF.

This CDR3 is CAAGSFTKNIQYF. CDR3 coding DNA: TGTGCCGCTGGGAGTTTCACCAAAAACATTCAGTACTTC. The J gene is TRBJ2-4, the V gene TRBV6-5; D is possibly TRBD2 (5 bases). The germline V gene encodes CDR1 MNHEY and CDR2 SVGAGI. The CDR3 has 13 residues. Trimming cost V 11 bases and J 2 bases, with 13 bases left between them.

The chain is built from TRBV12-3 or TRBV12-4 and TRBJ1-4; D is unclear. V was trimmed by 6 bases and J by 3 bases, leaving 8 bases between them. The CDR3 loop spans 13 amino acids. The CDR3 region has the DNA TGTGCCAGCAGAGGGAGGTCTAATGAAAAACTGTTTTTT. The encoded protein is CASRGRSNEKLFF.

The chain couples TRBV5-8 to TRBJ2-3; the match to TRBD2 covers 13 bases. With 2 bases clipped from V and 4 bases from J, the junction kept 4 bases outside the gene matches. Germline V gives CDR1 SGHTS, CDR2 YDEGEE. This CDR3 comprises 16 residues. Written as DNA, the CDR3 is TGTGCCAGCAGCTTACTAGCGGGAGGGCGGTCAGATACGCAGTATTTT. This encodes CASSLLAGGRSDTQYF. The full variable domain, completed using reference TRBV5-8 and TRBJ2-3, is EAGVTQSPTHLIKTRGQQATLRCSPISGHTSVYWYQQALGLGLQFLLWYDEGEERNRGNFPPRFSGRQFPNYSSELNVNALELEDSALYLCASSLLAGGRSDTQYFGPGTRLTVL.

This chain links TRBV3-1 (or the pseudogene TRBV3-2) with TRBJ2-5, with 7 bases fitting TRBD2. Trimming at V came to 4 bases and at J to 1 base, leaving 6 bases not matched to a gene. Germline lookup yields CDR1 LGHDT and CDR2 YNNKEL (reference sequence). This CDR3 comprises 15 residues. The CDR3 DNA is TGTGCCAGCAGCCCCCTAGCGGCCCGCCAAGAGACCCAGTACTTC. The encoded protein is CASSPLAARQETQYF.

V gene TRBV18 combines with J gene TRBJ1-2; 10 positions match TRBD1. In germline, CDR1 is KGHSH, CDR2 LQKENI. V shed 2 bases, J shed 7 bases, and the junction held 4 bases outside the gene matches. This CDR3 is built from 14 residues. The CDR3 protein is CASSPDRGRVGYTF. The CDR3 DNA is TGTGCCAGCTCACCAGACAGGGGGCGAGTTGGCTACACCTTC.

This clone showed up just once. The rearrangement uses TRBV19 and TRBJ1-5; maybe TRBD1 (6 bases). Trimming stripped 4 bases from V and 1 base from J, with 11 bases between. CDR3 length: 15 amino acids. The germline V gene has CDR1 LNHDA and CDR2 SQIVND (reference sequence). DNA for the CDR3: TGTGCCAGTAGTACCTCGACAGGAAGCAATCAGCCCCAGCATTTT. As protein: CASSTSTGSNQPQHF.

The chain uses TRBV7-2 and TRBJ1-1, with a tentative D call TRBD1 (5 bases). Trimming took 0 bases from V and 1 from J, leaving 12 bases between them. This CDR3 has 16 residues. Germline CDR1 SGHTA, CDR2 FQGNSA. The CDR3 bases are TGTGCCAGCAGCTTAGCGTCGACAGTGGGGAACACTGAAGCTTTCTTT. It yields the protein CASSLASTVGNTEAFF.

J is TRBJ2-7 and V is TRBV6-7; the D gene is possibly TRBD2 (5 bases). TRBV6-7 qualifies as an ORF whose function is uncertain. V was clipped by 8 bases and J by 5 bases, with 37 bases between them. This CDR3 is 20 amino acids long. This CDR3 is CASPCWETFSNSGEGDEQYF. For the CDR3, the DNA is TGTGCCAGCCCTTGTTGGGAGACCTTTTCGAATTCCGGAGAAGGTGACGAGCAGTACTTC.

The chain links TRBV21-1 to TRBJ2-7; the table's D gene call, TRBD1, was not cross checked with the DNA. TRBV21-1 is listed as a pseudogene. The length of the CDR3 is 14 residues. The CDR3 loop is CASTGQASSYEQYF. The CDR3 coding sequence is TGTGCCAGCACGGGACAGGCGAGCTCCTACGAGCAGTACTTC.

The rearrangement uses TRBV14 and TRBJ2-1; TRBD2 matches at 8 bases. J was trimmed by 4 bases and V by 0 bases; bases with no gene match: 2. CDR3 length: 15 residues. Germline CDR1 reads SGHDN; CDR2 reads FVKESK. The CDR3 region is CASSQDKREYNEQFF. CDR3 in DNA: TGTGCCAGCAGCCAAGATAAGCGGGAGTACAATGAGCAGTTCTTC. The full variable domain, in which reference TRBV14 and TRBJ2-1 provide the parts outside the CDR3, is EAGVTQFPSHSVIEKGQTVTLRCDPISGHDNLYWYRRVMGKEIKFLLHFVKESKQDESGMPNNRFLAERTGGTYSTLKVQPAELEDSGVYFCASSQDKREYNEQFFGPGTRLTVL.

The chain carries TRBV5-1 and TRBJ1-6; the match to TRBD1 covers 10 bases. This CDR3 is 15 amino acids long. Trimming took 2 bases from V and 10 from J; bases not matched to a gene: 6. Germline-derived CDR1 and CDR2 are SGHRS and YFSETQ. CDR3 nucleotides: TGCGCCAGCAGCTTTGACGGGACAGGGGTGTCACCCCTCCACTTT. It translates to CASSFDGTGVSPLHF.

J is TRBJ1-4 and V is TRBV19, with TRBD1 identical over 10 bases. V lost 11 bases, J lost 8 bases, and 11 bases stayed unmatched. This CDR3 comprises 14 residues. CDR1 LNHDA and CDR2 SQIVND come from the germline V gene (reference sequence). The CDR3 DNA follows: TGTGCCTGTAAATCCGGGACAGGGGACGAAAAACTGTTTTTT. Translation gives CACKSGTGDEKLFF.

V usage is TRBV27 and J usage is TRBJ1-1; D gene ambiguous. V was clipped by 2 bases and J by 1 base, with 8 bases between them. The CDR3 is made up of 14 amino acids. The germline gives CDR1 MNHEY, CDR2 SMNVEV (reference sequence). CDR3 sequence: CASSLRRENTEAFF. The DNA for the CDR3 is TGTGCCAGCAGTTTAAGGCGGGAGAACACTGAAGCTTTCTTT.